The sequence of this TCR beta chain was determined in a study of T cell repertoires in cytomegalovirus infection. In the study overall: Selected CMV epitopes included recently identified HLA-C-restricted ones as well as well-studied HLA-B-restricted ones. Carrying CMV and the relevant HLA type showed in public TCR beta signatures. Regarding the study as a whole: HLA-C-restricted, CMV-specific TCR beta clonotypes were dominant ex vivo. Carriers of CMV and the relevant HLA type were discriminated by public TCR beta frequency.

V dropped 5 bases and J dropped 10 bases, with 14 bases sitting between them. Germline V CDR1 and CDR2: MNHEY, SVGAGI. The CDR3 covers 12 residues. Each CDR3 protein is one row after TCRdb ran MiXCR on the reads. The repertoire includes about 920,000 distinct CDR3 sequences, around 29% of them detected once, and over 11% sits in the top ten. Concerning this clonotype itself: What it binds is not known.

The sequence was obtained from a human donor in good health (CMV status not recorded). Some clones in this sample may be carry-over from other donors' samples. The sequences come from cultured CD8+ T cells from PBMCs, collected from culture after CMV antigen stimulation. The chain employs TRBV6-5 and TRBJ2-5, with D unresolved. CDR3 nucleotide sequence: TGTGCCAGCAGTACCCTTTGGCAGGACCAGTACTTC. It yields the protein CASSTLWQDQYF.